Below, 11 T cell receptor beta chains from the same sample are listed, as sequenced in a study of metastatic and nonmetastatic thyroid tumors. Treatment of any kind had been given to no patient before thyroid surgery. TCRdb re-analyzed the PCR reads using MiXCR. The table shows approximately 30,000 clones, with 16% occurring only once. The specimen was blood. The receptors here all came from a male donor with papillary thyroid cancer or a benign thyroid nodule (not recorded which). Some clones in this sample may be carry-over from other donors' samples.

This clone was seen a few times. The rearrangement uses TRBV3-1 and TRBJ2-5; D is undetermined. V dropped 4 bases and J dropped 4 bases, with 7 bases sitting between them. Germline loops: CDR1 LGHDT, CDR2 YNNKEL (reference sequence). The CDR3 has 12 residues. CDR3 amino acids: CASSPPGETQYF. In DNA form, the CDR3 reads TGTGCCAGCAGCCCTCCGGGAGAGACCCAGTACTTC.

The chain uses TRBV5-1 and TRBJ2-7, with D unresolved. Trimming left V 5 bases short and J 1 base short, with 16 bases between. The germline V gene has CDR1 SGHRS and CDR2 YFSETQ. This CDR3 is 15 amino acids long. CDR3 nucleotides: TGCGCCAGCAGTCCCGAAGAGGCCAGGTCCTACGAGCAGTACTTC. Translation: CASSPEEARSYEQYF.

This clone occurred a few times. V and J are TRBV6-2 or TRBV6-3 and TRBJ1-2; tentative D call: TRBD1 (5 bases). Trimming left V 5 bases short and J 2 bases short, with 12 bases between. The CDR3 length is 14 residues. Germline V gene data show CDR1 as MNHEY and CDR2 as SVGEGT. CDR3 DNA: TGTGCCAGCAGTCCCATGGGGGAGAACTATGGCTACACCTTC. It is translated as CASSPMGENYGYTF.

The chain has TRBV18 and TRBJ2-5, with a weak D call TRBD1 (6 bases). Germline V gene sequence: CDR1 KGHSH, CDR2 LQKENI. V lost 6 bases and J 1 base, leaving 12 bases between the germline ends. This CDR3 has 14 residues. CDR3 amino acids: CASSDTRGQETQYF. CDR3 sequence (DNA): TGTGCCAGCTCGGACACCAGGGGCCAAGAGACCCAGTACTTC.

This clone was picked up many times. The chain couples TRBV11-1 to TRBJ2-7; 10 positions match TRBD2. Per germline, CDR1 SGHAT and CDR2 FQDESV (reference sequence). The CDR3 consists of 14 residues. J was trimmed by 3 bases and V by 5 bases; bases with no gene match: 4. CDR3 residues: CASSDSGRGYEQYF. The DNA for the CDR3 is TGTGCCAGCAGCGACAGCGGGAGGGGCTACGAGCAGTACTTC.

This clone was counted many times. The rearrangement joins TRBV7-3 to TRBJ1-1; no definite D call. Deletions cut 6 bases from V and 2 bases from J, with 10 bases between. Germline CDR1 reads SGHTA; CDR2 reads FQGTGA. The CDR3 totals 13 residues. The CDR3 region has the DNA TGTGCCAGCAGTCAACAGAGAAACACTGAAGCTTTCTTT. Translated, it gives CASSQQRNTEAFF.

This chain links TRBV20-1 with TRBJ2-1; 10 positions agree with TRBD2. V lost 2 bases and J lost 8; bases outside the gene matches: 12. Germline V gene lookup returns CDR1 DFQATT and CDR2 SNEGSKA (reference sequence). This CDR3 spans 16 amino acids. CDR3 residues: CSARLAGAKLFHEQFF. CDR3 nucleotides: TGCAGTGCTAGACTAGCGGGAGCTAAATTGTTTCATGAGCAGTTCTTC.

The chain carries TRBV6-2 or TRBV6-3 and TRBJ2-7, with 7 bases identical to TRBD1. Germline CDR1 is MNHEY and CDR2 is SVGEGT. This CDR3 region has 19 residues. V shed 0 bases, J shed 0 bases, and the junction held 14 bases outside the gene matches. The CDR3 DNA sequence: TGTGCCAGCAGTTACTCAACGGGCAGGGGGACAACCCACTCCTACGAGCAGTACTTC. Amino acids: CASSYSTGRGTTHSYEQYF.

The sample holds many counts of this clone. DNA for the CDR3: TGTGCCAGCAGCTTCGCAGGGGACAGGCGGCCCCAGCATTTT. Amino acid sequence: CASSFAGDRRPQHF. The gene calls are TRBV11-2 and TRBJ1-5, with TRBD1 matching 8 bases. This CDR3 region has 14 residues. Germline V gene data show CDR1 as SGHAT and CDR2 as FQNNGV. J gave up 9 bases and V 3 bases, and 7 bases lay outside the gene matches.

This clone was observed a handful of times. Since a much larger clone is just one base distant, this may be a read error. In the same sample, other DNA sequences code for this CDR3. V and J are TRBV12-3 or TRBV12-4 and TRBJ1-1; unclear D gene. The length of the CDR3 is 11 residues. Trimming took 6 bases from V and 4 from J, leaving 6 bases between them. This CDR3 is CASRRSTEAFF. DNA for the CDR3: TGTGCCAGCAGAAGGAGCACTGAAGCTTTCTTT.

This clone was found many times. Its ends do not fully match the called genes, so a read error is possible. Within the sample, other DNA sequences also encode this same CDR3. This rearrangement joins TRBV28 to TRBJ2-1; D perhaps matches TRBD2 (5 bases). The CDR3 runs to 15 residues. Germline CDR1 MDHEN, CDR2 SYDVKM. The CDR3 region is CASSLSLQLENGQFF. CDR3 bases: TGTGCCAGCAGTTTATCCCTTCAACTAGAGAATGGGCAGTTCTTC.